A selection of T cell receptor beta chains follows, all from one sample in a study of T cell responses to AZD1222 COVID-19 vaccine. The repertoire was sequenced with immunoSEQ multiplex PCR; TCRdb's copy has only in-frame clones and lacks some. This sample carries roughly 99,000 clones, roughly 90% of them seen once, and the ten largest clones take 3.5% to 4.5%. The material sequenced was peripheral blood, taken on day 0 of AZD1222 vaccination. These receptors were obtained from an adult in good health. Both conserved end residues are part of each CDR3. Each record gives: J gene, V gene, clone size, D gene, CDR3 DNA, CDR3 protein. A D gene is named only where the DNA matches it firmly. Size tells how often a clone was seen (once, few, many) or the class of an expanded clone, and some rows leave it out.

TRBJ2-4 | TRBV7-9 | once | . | TGTGCCAGTAGGGGGTCCAAAAACATTCAGTACTTC | CASRGSKNIQYF
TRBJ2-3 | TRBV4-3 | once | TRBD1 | TGCGCCAGCAGCCAAGATGGGACAGGGGGCTTCAATACGCAGTATTTT | CASSQDGTGGFNTQYF
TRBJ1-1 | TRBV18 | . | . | TGTGCCAGCTCACCACTGGAGGGTCGGAACACTGAAGCTTTCTTT | CASSPLEGRNTEAFF
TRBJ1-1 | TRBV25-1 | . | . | TGTGCCAGCAGAAAGAGGGCAGGAGGGACTGAAGCTTTCTTT | CASRKRAGGTEAFF
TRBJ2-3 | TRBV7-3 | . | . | TGTGCCAGCAGCTTATATCAGGCTAGCACGGAGAACACAGATACGCAGTATTTT | CASSLYQASTENTDTQYF
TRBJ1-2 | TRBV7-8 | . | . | TGTGCCAGCAGCCGACTGGCTAACTATGGCTACACCTTC | CASSRLANYGYTF
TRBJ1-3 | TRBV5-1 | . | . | TGCGCCAGCAGCTTCCAGGGGGGAAACACCATATATTTT | CASSFQGGNTIYF
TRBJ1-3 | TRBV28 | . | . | TGTGCCAGCAGTTACCTAGGGGCTGGAAACACCATATATTTT | CASSYLGAGNTIYF
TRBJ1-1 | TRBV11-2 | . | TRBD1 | TGTGCCAGCAGCTCGAGGGGGCTAGGTGACACTGAAGCTTTCTTT | CASSSRGLGDTEAFF
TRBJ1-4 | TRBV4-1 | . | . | TGCGCCAGCAGCCAAGATCTAGGGGGTACTAATGAAAAACTGTTTTTT | CASSQDLGGTNEKLFF
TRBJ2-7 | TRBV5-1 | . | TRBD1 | TGCGCCAGCAGCTCCGGGACAGGGGGATTTGCCTACGAGCAGTACTTC | CASSSGTGGFAYEQYF
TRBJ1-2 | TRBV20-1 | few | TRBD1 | TGCAGTGCTAGTGACAGGGGGCATGGCTACACCTTC | CSASDRGHGYTF
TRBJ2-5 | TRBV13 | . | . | TGTGCCAGCAGCGACGACCAAGAGACCCAGTACTTC | CASSDDQETQYF
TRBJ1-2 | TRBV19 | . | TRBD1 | TGTGCCAGTAAACAGACAGGGATTAATGGCTACACCTTC | CASKQTGINGYTF
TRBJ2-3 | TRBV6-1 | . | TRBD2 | TGTGCCAGCAGTGAAGAGGATGGTAGCGGGAGGGTAAATACGCAGTATTTT | CASSEEDGSGRVNTQYF
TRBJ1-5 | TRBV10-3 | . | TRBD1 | TGTGCCATCAGAGAAGAAGGACAGGGCGGTCAGCCCCAGCATTTT | CAIREEGQGGQPQHF
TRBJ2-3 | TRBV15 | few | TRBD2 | TGTGCCACCAGCAGACCCGCACTAGCGGGATCGGCAGATACGCAGTATTTT | CATSRPALAGSADTQYF
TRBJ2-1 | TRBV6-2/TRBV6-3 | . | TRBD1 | TGTGCCAGCAGTTCCCGCTCCCAAGGGGGCACCTACAATGAGCAGTTCTTC | CASSSRSQGGTYNEQFF
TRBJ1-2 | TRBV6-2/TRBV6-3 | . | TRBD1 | TGTGCCAGCAGTAGACAGGGATCCATCTATGGCTACACCTTC | CASSRQGSIYGYTF
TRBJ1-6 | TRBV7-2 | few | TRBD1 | TGTGCCAGCAGCTTAAGGACAGGTCAAGGTTCAGGCAGTTCACCCCTCCACTTT | CASSLRTGQGSGSSPLHF
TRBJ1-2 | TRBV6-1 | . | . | TGTGCCAGCAGAGAAGGGAATTGGGACTATGGCTACACCTTC | CASREGNWDYGYTF
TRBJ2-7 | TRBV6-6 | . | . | TGTGCCAGCAGTTACTCCTGGGGGCACGAGCAGTACTTC | CASSYSWGHEQYF
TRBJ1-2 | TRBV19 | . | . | TGTGCCAGTAGTACCACAGGATCCTATGGCTACACCTTC | CASSTTGSYGYTF
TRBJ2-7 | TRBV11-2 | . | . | TGTGCCAGCGGAAATAGCGGGACAGTCGGCGAGCAGTACTTC | CASGNSGTVGEQYF
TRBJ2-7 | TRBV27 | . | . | TGTGCCAGCACTCCTCAGGGCAGAACCTCTTTCTACGAGCAGTACTTC | CASTPQGRTSFYEQYF
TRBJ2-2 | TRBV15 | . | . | TGTGCCACCAGCATGAGGGTAGCCGGGGAGCTGTTTTTT | CATSMRVAGELFF
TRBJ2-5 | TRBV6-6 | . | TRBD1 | TGTGCCAGCAGTCAGGGACAGGGGCTTAGGAGCCAAGAGACCCAGTACTTC | CASSQGQGLRSQETQYF
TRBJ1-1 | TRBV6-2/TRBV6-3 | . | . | TGTGCCAGCAGTTACGGAGGGAACACTGAAGCTTTCTTT | CASSYGGNTEAFF
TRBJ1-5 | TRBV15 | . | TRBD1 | TGTGCCACCACGAACCCCGGGACAGCCCAGCCCCAGCATTTT | CATTNPGTAQPQHF
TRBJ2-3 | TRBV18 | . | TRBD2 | TGTGCCAGCTCACCCCCGGGACTAGCGGGGGGATCAGATACGCAGTATTTT | CASSPPGLAGGSDTQYF
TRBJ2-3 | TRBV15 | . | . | TGTGCCACCAGCAGAGCCTCGTCTACCTATACGCAGTATTTT | CATSRASSTYTQYF
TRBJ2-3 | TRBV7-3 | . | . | TGTGCCAGCAGCTTAGGAGTTGGGGGATCCCGCACAGATACGCAGTATTTT | CASSLGVGGSRTDTQYF
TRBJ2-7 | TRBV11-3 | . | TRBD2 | TGTGCCAGCAGCTTACGGGGGGACTCCCACTACGAGCAGTACTTC | CASSLRGDSHYEQYF
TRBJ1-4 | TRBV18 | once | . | TGTGCCAGCTCATCCTCAGCGCTTCTTAATGAAAAACTGTTTTTT | CASSSSALLNEKLFF
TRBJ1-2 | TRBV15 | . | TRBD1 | TGTGCCACCAGCAGAGAAGGACAGGGGGCTTATGGCTACACCTTC | CATSREGQGAYGYTF
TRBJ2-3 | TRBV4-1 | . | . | TGCGCCAGCAGCCAAGTTAGTGCACGGTACCTGGGAGATACGCAGTATTTT | CASSQVSARYLGDTQYF
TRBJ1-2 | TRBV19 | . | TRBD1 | TGTGCCAGTAGCCATTTCGCGGGACAGACTATCTTC | CASSHFAGQTIF
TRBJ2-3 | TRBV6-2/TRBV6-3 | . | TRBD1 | TGTGCCAGCAGTTACTCGATAGGGGGCGATACGCAGTATTTT | CASSYSIGGDTQYF
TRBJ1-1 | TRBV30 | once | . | TGTGCCTGGAGTGCGGGCTGGAACACTGAAGCTTTCTTT | CAWSAGWNTEAFF
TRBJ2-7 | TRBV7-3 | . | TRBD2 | TGTGCCAGCAGCTTAGACGGAGCGGGAGCATCCTACGAGCAGTACTTC | CASSLDGAGASYEQYF
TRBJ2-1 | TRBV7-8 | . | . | TGTGCCAGCAGCTTAGAGGGAAGGGTGGGGTATGAGCAGTTCTTC | CASSLEGRVGYEQFF
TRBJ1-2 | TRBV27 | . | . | TGTGCCAGCAGTTTGTTGGGGGAATATGGCTACACCTTC | CASSLLGEYGYTF
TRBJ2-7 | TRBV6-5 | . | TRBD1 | TGTGCCAGCAGACTTGGACAGGGGCTTTACGAGCAGTACTTC | CASRLGQGLYEQYF
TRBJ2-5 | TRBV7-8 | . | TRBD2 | TGTGCCAGCAGCTTAGGGGCTAGCGGGAGGAAGGAGACCCAGTACTTC | CASSLGASGRKETQYF
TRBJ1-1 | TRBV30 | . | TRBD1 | TGTGCCTGGAGTAACAGGGGGGGTAACACTGAAGCTTTCTTT | CAWSNRGGNTEAFF
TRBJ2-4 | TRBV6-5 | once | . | TGTGCCAGCAGTCCGGGATTCAGTAAGCCTAACATTCAGTACTTC | CASSPGFSKPNIQYF
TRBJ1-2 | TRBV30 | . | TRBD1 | TGTGCCCGACAGGGGGCAAGGGGCTACACCTTC | CARQGARGYTF
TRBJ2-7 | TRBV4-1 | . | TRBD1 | TGCGCCAGCAGCCAAGAACCCGGGACAGGGGGTGTCTACGAGCAGTACTTC | CASSQEPGTGGVYEQYF
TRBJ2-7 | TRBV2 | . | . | TGTGCCAGCATAAGGGGGTACGAGCAGTACTTC | CASIRGYEQYF
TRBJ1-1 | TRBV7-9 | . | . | TGTGCCAGCAGCTTACGACACGAGAACACTGAAGCTTTCTTT | CASSLRHENTEAFF
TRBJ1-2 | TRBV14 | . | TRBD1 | TGTGCCAGCAGCCACCGGACAGGGCGCTATGGCTACACCTTC | CASSHRTGRYGYTF
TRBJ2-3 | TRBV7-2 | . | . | TGTGCCAGCAGCCCCACAGTTACAGATACGCAGTATTTT | CASSPTVTDTQYF
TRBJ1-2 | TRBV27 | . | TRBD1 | TGTGCCAGCAGTCCCAAGGGGGCAGGGGGCTATGGCTACACCTTC | CASSPKGAGGYGYTF
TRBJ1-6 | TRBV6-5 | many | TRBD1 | TGTGCCAGCAGTCGGACAGGGAGTGATAATTCACCCCTCCACTTT | CASSRTGSDNSPLHF
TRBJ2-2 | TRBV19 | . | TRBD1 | TGTGCCACAGAACAGGGGCCCTACACCGGGGAGCTGTTTTTT | CATEQGPYTGELFF
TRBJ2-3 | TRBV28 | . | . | TGTGCCAGCAGTTTACGGTCAGAGTCCTTCACAGATACGCAGTATTTT | CASSLRSESFTDTQYF
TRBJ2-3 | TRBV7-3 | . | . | TGTGCCAGCAGCTTAACGGGTGGAGATACGCAGTATTTT | CASSLTGGDTQYF
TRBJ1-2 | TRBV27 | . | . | TGTGCCAGCAGCTCCTTTAGGGGCAATTGGTATGGCTACACCTTC | CASSSFRGNWYGYTF
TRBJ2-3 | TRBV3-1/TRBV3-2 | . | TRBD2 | TGTGCCAGCAGCCAAAGTTCTGCGGGAGGGGTCACAGATACGCAGTATTTT | CASSQSSAGGVTDTQYF